Given below is one T cell receptor (beta chain) in context. Its specificity is unknown. Reverse transcription of extracted RNA yielded cDNA, which provided the sequencing template. Assay used: immunoSEQ multiplex PCR; TCRdb lists only in-frame clones, some missing. The sample carries approximately 100,000 clones, 86% recorded once. The sample's treatment: oral pan-JAK inhibitor, 5-10 mg twice daily. From alopecia areata patients, lesional scalp punch biopsies and peripheral blood were collected. The CDR3 sequence is 14 residues long. Trimming at V came to 10 bases and at J to 0 bases, leaving 6 bases not matched to a gene. CDR1 is MGHRA and CDR2 is YSYEKL in the germline V gene. This sample was taken from a study of CD8+ T cells in alopecia areata. Whole-study results and caveats: For baseline CD8+ expansion, any link to response stays uncertain with one nonresponder. Tofacitinib significantly reduced both scalp clonality and expanded CD8+ clones among the top 100.

The source of this sequence is a human donor with alopecia areata. The starting material was CD8+ T cells sorted from blood, obtained around week 30, from a patient treated with tofacitinib. This chain connects TRBV4-1 to TRBJ2-7; 10 nucleotides agree with TRBD2. CDR3 residues: CATGLAVSSYEQYF. The CDR3 bases are TGCGCCACCGGACTAGCGGTAAGCTCCTACGAGCAGTACTTC.